This is a list of T cell receptor beta chains from one sample in a study of blood T cell repertoires in COVID-19. Data came from immunoSEQ multiplex PCR; TCRdb stores just in-frame clones and leaves some out. The sample includes just over 250,000 clones, more than 75% of them seen just once. The sample taken for sequencing was peripheral blood. The receptors derive from a woman in her forties or fifties with acute or convalescent COVID-19. Both conserved end residues are part of each CDR3. Fields, in order: clone size, CDR3 length, V gene, J gene, D gene, CDR3 DNA, CDR3 protein. The D gene is left open where the match is weak. The size of a clone is reported for some rows only, either as once, few or many, or as a class for expanded clones.

-,16,TRBV11-2,TRBJ2-3,TRBD1,TGTGCCAGCAGCTTAAAACAGGGGCGTAGCACAGATACGCAGTATTTT,CASSLKQGRSTDTQYF
-,16,TRBV6-1,TRBJ1-2,-,TGTGCCAGCAGTGGACCCCCGGGGAGGGCAACCCATGGCTACACCTTC,CASSGPPGRATHGYTF
-,14,TRBV19,TRBJ1-1,TRBD1,TGTGCCTCCACCCAGACAGGGACGAACACTGAAGCTTTCTTT,CASTQTGTNTEAFF
-,13,TRBV6-5,TRBJ1-4,TRBD1,TGTGCCAGCAGTCCGACTGACAGGGTCGGACTGTTTTTT,CASSPTDRVGLFF
-,12,TRBV12-3/TRBV12-4,TRBJ2-7,-,TGTGCCAGCAGTCTAGGTTCTCACTATCACTACTTC,CASSLGSHYHYF
-,13,TRBV5-1,TRBJ1-1,-,TGCGCCAGCACCCAGACAGGGAACACTGAAGCTTTCTTT,CASTQTGNTEAFF
many,13,TRBV3-1/TRBV3-2,TRBJ1-5,-,TGTGCCAGCAGCCAGCGGATAAATCAGCCCCAGCATTTT,CASSQRINQPQHF
-,16,TRBV18,TRBJ1-6,TRBD1,TGTGCCAGCTCACCAGACAGGGTCGGCTATAATTCACCCCTCCACTTT,CASSPDRVGYNSPLHF
once,11,TRBV20-1,TRBJ2-7,-,TGCAGTGCTAGAGGGAGGTACGAGCAGTACTTC,CSARGRYEQYF
-,14,TRBV3-1/TRBV3-2,TRBJ1-1,TRBD1,TGTGCCAGCAGCCCCTCCCAGGGGGGCACTGAAGCTTTCTTT,CASSPSQGGTEAFF
-,14,TRBV10-3,TRBJ2-1,-,TGTGCCATCAGTGACGCGGGAACCTACAATGAGCAGTTCTTC,CAISDAGTYNEQFF
-,14,TRBV28,TRBJ1-1,-,TGTGCCAGCAGCCATGACGGGATGAACACTGAAGCTTTCTTT,CASSHDGMNTEAFF
-,16,TRBV4-2,TRBJ2-2,TRBD2,TGTGCCAGCAGCCAAGATACAGCGGGAGTCTTCGGGGAGCTGTTTTTT,CASSQDTAGVFGELFF
once,17,TRBV11-2,TRBJ2-3,-,TGTGCCAGCAGCTTAACGGGAACGGGAGACTCCGGAGATACGCAGTATTTT,CASSLTGTGDSGDTQYF
-,16,TRBV28,TRBJ1-5,-,TGTGCCAGCAGTCTCTCCCCAGGGTCCGGCAATCAGCCCCAGCATTTT,CASSLSPGSGNQPQHF
-,16,TRBV5-1,TRBJ2-5,-,TGCGCCAGCACCCTGGGGTGGGTAGCGGCCCAAGAGACCCAGTACTTC,CASTLGWVAAQETQYF
once,20,TRBV4-1,TRBJ2-7,TRBD2,TGCGCCAGCAGCCAATTCTCTCGACTAGCGGGAGAGGGGAGCTCCTACGAGCAGTACTTC,CASSQFSRLAGEGSSYEQYF
-,15,TRBV18,TRBJ2-1,-,TGTGCCAGCTCACCACGCGGGCTCTCCTACAATGAGCAGTTCTTC,CASSPRGLSYNEQFF
-,13,TRBV29-1,TRBJ2-7,-,TGCAGCGTTGGCCAGGGCTCCTCCTACGAGCAGTACTTC,CSVGQGSSYEQYF
-,13,TRBV28,TRBJ1-6,-,TGTGCCAGCAGTACGACTCCCGGCTCACCCCTCCACTTT,CASSTTPGSPLHF
-,14,TRBV7-9,TRBJ1-5,-,TGTGCCAGCAGCTTATCGCAGGGGAGTCAGCCCCAGCATTTT,CASSLSQGSQPQHF
-,15,TRBV28,TRBJ2-1,TRBD2,TGTGCCAGCAGTTCTCCGGGACTAGCGGGAAATGAGCAGTTCTTC,CASSSPGLAGNEQFF
-,16,TRBV24-1,TRBJ1-1,TRBD1,TGTGCCACCAGTGATCGCGGGACAGGGGGTCGCACTGAAGCTTTCTTT,CATSDRGTGGRTEAFF
once,14,TRBV27,TRBJ2-3,-,TGTGCCAGCTACCGAGGGGGGGCGAGGGATACGCAGTATTTT,CASYRGGARDTQYF
-,14,TRBV6-6,TRBJ1-3,TRBD1,TGTGCCAGCAGTGCGGGGACAGTAGGAAACACCATATATTTT,CASSAGTVGNTIYF
-,14,TRBV5-1,TRBJ2-1,-,TGCGCCAGCAGCTTGGCCGGAGGAGCGGATGAGCAGTTCTTC,CASSLAGGADEQFF
-,18,TRBV30,TRBJ1-4,TRBD1,TGTGCCTGGAACCTAGGAACAGGGGGTATTTACTCTAATGAAAAACTGTTTTTT,CAWNLGTGGIYSNEKLFF
-,14,TRBV19,TRBJ2-2,TRBD1,TGTGCCAGTAGTAGACAGGGGGGGACCGGGGAGCTGTTTTTT,CASSRQGGTGELFF
-,12,TRBV5-8,TRBJ2-7,TRBD2,TGTGCCAGCAGACGACTAGCTGGCGAGCAGTACTTC,CASRRLAGEQYF
-,14,TRBV5-1,TRBJ2-7,-,TGCGCCAGCAGCTTGGCTAGTGGGTGGAACGAGCAGTACTTC,CASSLASGWNEQYF
-,15,TRBV18,TRBJ2-5,-,TGTGCCAGCTCACTACTTACAGTACTTTCTGAGACCCAGTACTTC,CASSLLTVLSETQYF
-,15,TRBV6-5,TRBJ2-7,TRBD2,TGTGCCAGCAGTTACTCAAGCGGGAGGGTCGGGGAGCAGTACTTC,CASSYSSGRVGEQYF
few,15,TRBV18,TRBJ2-2,-,TGTGCCAGCTCACCACCGCAGAGGCTCACCGGGGAGCTGTTTTTT,CASSPPQRLTGELFF
-,16,TRBV4-2,TRBJ1-4,-,TGTGCCAGCAGCCAAGAGGGACACACAACTAATGAAAAACTGTTTTTT,CASSQEGHTTNEKLFF
-,15,TRBV10-2,TRBJ2-1,TRBD2,TGCGCCAGCAGTGAGTTAGCGGGGAACTACAATGAGCAGTTCTTC,CASSELAGNYNEQFF
-,18,TRBV7-6,TRBJ2-3,-,TGTGCCAGCAGTTCCCCCGGGGGTCTAGAAGCGAGCACAGATACGCAGTATTTT,CASSSPGGLEASTDTQYF
few,12,TRBV27,TRBJ1-6,-,TGTGCCAGCAGTTCCTTTGGCTCACCCCTCCACTTT,CASSSFGSPLHF
-,13,TRBV27,TRBJ1-1,-,TGTGCCAGCAGGTACAGGGCCGGAAGGGAAGCTTTCTTT,CASRYRAGREAFF
-,14,TRBV6-5,TRBJ1-6,TRBD1,TGTGCCAGCAGTCCGGGACAGGGAAATTCACCCCTCCACTTT,CASSPGQGNSPLHF
-,15,TRBV2,TRBJ2-4,TRBD1,TGTGCCAGCAGACCCTATGACAGGGGCGGAAACATTCAGTACTTC,CASRPYDRGGNIQYF
-,18,TRBV11-2,TRBJ2-6,-,TGTGCCAGCCGCTCACTCCAGGGTTCCTTCTCTGGGGCCAACGTCCTGACTTTC,CASRSLQGSFSGANVLTF